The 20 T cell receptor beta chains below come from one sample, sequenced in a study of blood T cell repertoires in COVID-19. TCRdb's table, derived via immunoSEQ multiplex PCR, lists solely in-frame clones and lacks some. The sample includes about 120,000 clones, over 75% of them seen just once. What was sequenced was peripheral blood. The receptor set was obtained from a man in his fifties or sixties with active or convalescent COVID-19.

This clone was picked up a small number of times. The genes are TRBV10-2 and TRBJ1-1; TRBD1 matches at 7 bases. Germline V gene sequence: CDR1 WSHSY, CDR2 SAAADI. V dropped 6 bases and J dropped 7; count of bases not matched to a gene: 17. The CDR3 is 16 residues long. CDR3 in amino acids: CASSQTQGRTLGEAFF. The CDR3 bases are TGCGCCAGCAGCCAAACACAGGGGCGGACCTTGGGTGAAGCTTTCTTT.

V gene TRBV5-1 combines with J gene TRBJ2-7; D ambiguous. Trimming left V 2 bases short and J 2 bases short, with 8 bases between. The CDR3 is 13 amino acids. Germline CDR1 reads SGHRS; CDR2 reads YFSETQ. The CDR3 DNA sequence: TGCGCCAGCAGCTTAACGCGGACCTACGAGCAGTACTTC. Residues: CASSLTRTYEQYF.

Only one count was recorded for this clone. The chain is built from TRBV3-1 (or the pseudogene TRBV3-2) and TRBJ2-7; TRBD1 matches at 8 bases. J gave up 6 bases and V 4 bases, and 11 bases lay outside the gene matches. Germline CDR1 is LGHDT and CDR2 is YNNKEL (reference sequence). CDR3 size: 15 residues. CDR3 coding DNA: TGTGCCAGCAGCCCGGGGACAGGACATCATTCCGAGCAGTACTTC. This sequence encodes CASSPGTGHHSEQYF.

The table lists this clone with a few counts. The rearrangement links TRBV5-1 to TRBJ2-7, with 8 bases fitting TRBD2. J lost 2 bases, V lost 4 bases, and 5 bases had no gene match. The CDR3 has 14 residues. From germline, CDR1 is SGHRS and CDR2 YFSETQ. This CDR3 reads CASSPGLGPYEQYF. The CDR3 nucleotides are TGCGCCAGCAGCCCGGGACTAGGTCCCTACGAGCAGTACTTC.

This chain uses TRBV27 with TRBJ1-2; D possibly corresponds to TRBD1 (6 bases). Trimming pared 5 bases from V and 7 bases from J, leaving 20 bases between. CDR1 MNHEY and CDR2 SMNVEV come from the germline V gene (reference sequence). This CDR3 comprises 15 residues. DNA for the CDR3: TGTGCCAGCAGTACAACACAGGGACCCGCTTCTGGCTACACCTTC. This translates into CASSTTQGPASGYTF.

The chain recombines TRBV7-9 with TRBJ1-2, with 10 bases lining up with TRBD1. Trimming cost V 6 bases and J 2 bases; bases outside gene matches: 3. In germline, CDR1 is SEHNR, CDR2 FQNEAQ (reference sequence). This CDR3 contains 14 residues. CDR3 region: CASRPDRGNYGYTF. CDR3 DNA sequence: TGTGCCAGCAGACCGGACAGGGGGAACTATGGCTACACCTTC. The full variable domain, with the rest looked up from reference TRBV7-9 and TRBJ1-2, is DTGVSQNPRHKITKRGQNVTFRCDPISEHNRLYWYRQTLGQGPEFLTYFQNEAQLEKSRLLSDRFSAERPKGSFSTLEIQRTEQGDSAMYLCASRPDRGNYGYTFGSGTRLTVV.

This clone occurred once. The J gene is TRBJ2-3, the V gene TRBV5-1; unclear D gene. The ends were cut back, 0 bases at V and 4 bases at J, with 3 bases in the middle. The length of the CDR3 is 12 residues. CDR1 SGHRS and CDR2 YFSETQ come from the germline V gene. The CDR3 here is CASSLAADTQYF. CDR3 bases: TGCGCCAGCAGCTTGGCGGCAGATACGCAGTATTTT.

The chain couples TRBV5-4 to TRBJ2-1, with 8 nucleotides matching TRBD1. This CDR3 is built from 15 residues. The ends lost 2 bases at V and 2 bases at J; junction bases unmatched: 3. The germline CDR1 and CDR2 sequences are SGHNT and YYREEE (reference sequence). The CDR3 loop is CASSFRGPPYNEQFF. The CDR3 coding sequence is TGTGCCAGCAGCTTCAGGGGGCCCCCCTACAATGAGCAGTTCTTC.

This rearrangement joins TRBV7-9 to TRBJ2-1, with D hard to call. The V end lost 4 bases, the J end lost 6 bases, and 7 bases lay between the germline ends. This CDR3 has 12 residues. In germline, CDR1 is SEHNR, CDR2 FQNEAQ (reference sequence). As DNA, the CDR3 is TGTGCCAGCAGCTACTACGGCAATGAGCAGTTCTTC. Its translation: CASSYYGNEQFF. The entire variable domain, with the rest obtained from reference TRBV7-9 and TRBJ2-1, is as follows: DTGVSQNPRHKITKRGQNVTFRCDPISEHNRLYWYRQTLGQGPEFLTYFQNEAQLEKSRLLSDRFSAERPKGSFSTLEIQRTEQGDSAMYLCASSYYGNEQFFGPGTRLTVL.

CDR3 nucleotides: TGCGCCAGCAGCCAACGGGACAGGGGGGATCTGGGAGCTTTCTTT. Protein: CASSQRDRGDLGAFF. The chain links TRBV4-1 to TRBJ1-1, with TRBD1 matching 11 bases. The CDR3 runs 15 residues. V lost 2 bases, J lost 10 bases, and 9 bases stayed unmatched. CDR1 and CDR2 (germline): MGHRA, YSYEKL.

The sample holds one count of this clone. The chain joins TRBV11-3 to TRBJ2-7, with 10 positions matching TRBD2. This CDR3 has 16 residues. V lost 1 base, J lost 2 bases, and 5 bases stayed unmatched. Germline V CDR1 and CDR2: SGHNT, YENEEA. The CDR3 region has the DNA TGTGCCAGCAGCTTAGCGGCTAGCGGGAGTACCTACGAGCAGTACTTC. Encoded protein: CASSLAASGSTYEQYF.

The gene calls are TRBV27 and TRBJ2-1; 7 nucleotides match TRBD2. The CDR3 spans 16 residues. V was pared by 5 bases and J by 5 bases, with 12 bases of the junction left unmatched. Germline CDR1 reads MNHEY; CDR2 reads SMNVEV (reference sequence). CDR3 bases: TGTGCCAGCAGTCCCCTGCGCGGGAGTTTAGACAATGAGCAGTTCTTC. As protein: CASSPLRGSLDNEQFF.

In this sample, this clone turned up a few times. The CDR3 region has the DNA TGTGCCAGCAGCGTAGTTCAGGGTGGCAATGAGCAGTTCTTC. Protein sequence: CASSVVQGGNEQFF. The gene calls are TRBV9 and TRBJ2-1, with D maybe TRBD1 (5 bases). Germline assignment: CDR1 SGDLS and CDR2 YYNGEE. V was clipped by 0 bases and J by 6 bases, with 10 bases between them. The CDR3 sequence is 14 residues long.

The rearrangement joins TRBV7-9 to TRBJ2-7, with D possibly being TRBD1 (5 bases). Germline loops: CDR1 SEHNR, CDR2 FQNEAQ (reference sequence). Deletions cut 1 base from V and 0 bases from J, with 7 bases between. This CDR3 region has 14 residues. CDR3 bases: TGTGCCAGCAGCTTAGACAGGCACTCCTACGAGCAGTACTTC. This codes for CASSLDRHSYEQYF.

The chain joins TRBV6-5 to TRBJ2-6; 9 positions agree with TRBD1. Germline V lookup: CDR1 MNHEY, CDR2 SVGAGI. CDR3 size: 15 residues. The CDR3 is CVTGQGPPGANVLTF. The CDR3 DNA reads TGTGTGACGGGACAGGGACCCCCTGGGGCCAACGTCCTGACTTTC.

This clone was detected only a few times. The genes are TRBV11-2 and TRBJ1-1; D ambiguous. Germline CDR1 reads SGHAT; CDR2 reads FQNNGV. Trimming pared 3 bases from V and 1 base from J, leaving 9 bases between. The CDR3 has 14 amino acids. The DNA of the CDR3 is TGTGCCAGCAGCTTGGGAGCAGGGAACACTGAAGCTTTCTTT. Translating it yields CASSLGAGNTEAFF.

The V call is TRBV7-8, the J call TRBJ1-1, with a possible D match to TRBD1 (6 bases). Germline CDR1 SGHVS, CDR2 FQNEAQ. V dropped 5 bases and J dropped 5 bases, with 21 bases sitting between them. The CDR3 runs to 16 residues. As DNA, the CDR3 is TGTGCCAGCAGCCCCCGGCGGGGGCGTATTGGGACTGAAGCTTTCTTT. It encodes CASSPRRGRIGTEAFF.

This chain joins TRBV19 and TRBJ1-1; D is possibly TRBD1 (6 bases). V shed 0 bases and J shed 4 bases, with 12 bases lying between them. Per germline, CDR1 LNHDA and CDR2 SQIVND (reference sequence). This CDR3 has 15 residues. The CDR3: CASSIDSTGTTEAFF. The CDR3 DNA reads TGTGCCAGTAGTATAGATTCTACAGGGACCACTGAAGCTTTCTTT.

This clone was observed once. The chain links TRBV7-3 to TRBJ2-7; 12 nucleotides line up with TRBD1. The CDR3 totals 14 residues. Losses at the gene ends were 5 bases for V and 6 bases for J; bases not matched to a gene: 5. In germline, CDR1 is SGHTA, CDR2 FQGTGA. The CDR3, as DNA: TGTGCCAGCAGCACAGGGACAGGGGGCTCCGAGCAGTACTTC. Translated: CASSTGTGGSEQYF.

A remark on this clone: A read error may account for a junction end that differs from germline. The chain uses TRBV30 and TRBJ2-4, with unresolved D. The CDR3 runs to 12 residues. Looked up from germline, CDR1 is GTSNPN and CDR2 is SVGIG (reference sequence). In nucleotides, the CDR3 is TGTGCCTGGAGTGTACTCCAGGCGAATATGCACTTC. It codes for CAWSVLQANMHF.